This T cell receptor beta chain stems from a study of control samples from healthy donors and cancer patients. This clone was found a few times. Sequencing was performed with immunoSEQ multiplex PCR; in TCRdb, only in-frame clones are kept and a portion is missing. This sample has approximately 68,000 clones, with more than 80% found just once. Germline CDR1 and CDR2: SGHDT and YYEEEE. V shed 1 base, J shed 2 bases, and the junction held 5 bases outside the gene matches. This CDR3 spans 16 amino acids. V is TRBV5-6 and J is TRBJ1-1; 10 nucleotides align to TRBD1. This sequence originates from a man aged 55-75 years in good health. Sequencing was done on a sample of blood. CDR3 loop: CASSLFGQGGNTEAFF. The CDR3 nucleotides read TGTGCCAGCAGCTTGTTTGGACAGGGGGGCAACACTGAAGCTTTCTTT.